Listed below are T cell receptor beta chains from one sample, sequenced in a study of human T cells and chemical hapten exposure. TCRdb re-analysed the RACE reads in MiXCR, keeping a single row per CDR3 protein. Of roughly 380,000 distinct CDR3 sequences listed, 4.5% to 6% are singletons. Here the sequenced sample was whole blood, taken in connection with sensitization to the hapten diphenylcyclopropenone (DPC). Every receptor here comes from a woman aged 50 to 60 with alopecia areata. Some clones in this sample may be carry-over from other donors' samples. Each CDR3 is given with its conserved first and last residue. A D gene is named only where the DNA matches it firmly. Clone size is shown for a subset of rows, as once, few, many or a class of expanded clone.

-	many	TRBV4-2	TRBJ2-1	CASSQDWAQRYNEQFF	TGTGCCAGCAGCCAAGATTGGGCCCAAAGGTACAATGAGCAGTTCTTC
TRBD2	-	TRBV12-3/TRBV12-4	TRBJ2-1	CASSLAEGLAGHNEQFF	TGTGCCAGCAGTTTAGCGGAAGGACTAGCGGGCCACAATGAGCAGTTCTTC
TRBD2	few	TRBV27	TRBJ2-1	CASSPKGQSGGSYNEQFF	TGTGCCAGCTCACCCAAGGGTCAGTCGGGGGGCTCCTACAATGAGCAGTTCTTC
-	-	TRBV29-1	TRBJ1-5	CGEGLKQMNNQPQHF	TGCGGCGAGGGGCTTAAGCAGATGAACAATCAGCCCCAGCATTTT
-	few	TRBV7-3	TRBJ2-7	CASSLGDGDKYEQYF	TGTGCCAGCAGCTTAGGAGACGGCGACAAGTACGAGCAGTACTTC
-	many	TRBV12-3/TRBV12-4	TRBJ1-1	CASSPQKSNTEAFF	TGTGCCAGCAGCCCTCAAAAGTCGAACACTGAAGCTTTCTTT
TRBD1	many	TRBV6-2/TRBV6-3	TRBJ2-7	CASSYMGQAALEQYF	TGTGCCAGCAGTTATATGGGACAGGCTGCTTTGGAGCAGTACTTC
-	-	TRBV4-2	TRBJ1-3	CASSQDPSSGNTIYF	TGTGCCAGCAGCCAAGACCCCAGCTCTGGAAACACCATATATTTT
-	many	TRBV6-5	TRBJ1-6	CASSAGGSGNSPLHF	TGTGCCAGCAGTGCCGGGGGCTCGGGAAATTCACCCCTCCACTTT
TRBD1	many	TRBV6-5	TRBJ2-6	CASSWTGYSGANVLTF	TGTGCCAGCAGTTGGACAGGGTACTCTGGGGCCAACGTCCTGACTTTC
-	-	TRBV27	TRBJ1-1	CASSLRRHTEAFF	TGTGCCAGCAGTTTACGCAGGCACACTGAAGCTTTCTTT
-	many	TRBV30	TRBJ2-5	CAWTSGRRQETQYF	TGTGCCTGGACTTCGGGACGTAGACAAGAGACCCAGTACTTC
-	many	TRBV6-2/TRBV6-3	TRBJ2-2	CASKVSGNTGELFF	TGTGCCAGCAAGGTTAGCGGCAACACCGGGGAGCTGTTTTTT
-	-	TRBV25-1	TRBJ2-5	CASSRDGRSQETQYF	TGTGCCAGCAGCCGCGACGGGCGTTCGCAAGAGACCCAGTACTTC
-	many	TRBV29-1	TRBJ2-4	CSVIAKNIQYF	TGCAGCGTTATTGCCAAAAACATTCAGTACTTC
TRBD1	many	TRBV7-2	TRBJ2-2	CASSPGQAWWLFF	TGTGCCAGCAGCCCCGGACAGGCTTGGTGGCTGTTTTTT
-	-	TRBV12-3/TRBV12-4	TRBJ2-7	CASRRSGIYEQYF	TGTGCCAGCAGAAGGAGCGGAATCTACGAGCAGTACTTC
-	many	TRBV9	TRBJ2-2	CASSHIEVNTGELFF	TGTGCCAGCAGCCATATAGAGGTCAACACCGGGGAGCTGTTTTTT
-	many	TRBV6-2/TRBV6-3	TRBJ2-5	CASGRQSQETQYF	TGTGCCAGCGGTCGGCAGTCCCAAGAGACCCAGTACTTC
-	few	TRBV11-2	TRBJ1-5	CASSLGTRVGQPQHF	TGTGCCAGCAGCTTAGGGACACGCGTAGGACAGCCCCAGCATTTT
-	few	TRBV27	TRBJ2-5	CASRVLGEETQYF	TGTGCCAGCAGAGTACTAGGGGAAGAGACCCAGTACTTC
TRBD2	few	TRBV19	TRBJ2-1	CASSGFLAGDYNEQFF	TGTGCCAGTAGTGGATTTCTAGCGGGGGACTACAATGAGCAGTTCTTC